The source of this TCR beta chain is a study of tumor T cells in aggressive B-cell lymphoma. The CDR3 covers 15 residues. The germline V and J ends were trimmed by 1 base and 0 bases, with 9 bases remaining between them. In germline, CDR1 is MGHRA, CDR2 YSYEKL. The assay was immunoSEQ multiplex PCR, and TCRdb's table has in-frame clones only and misses some. The sample lists 2,800 or so clones, 85% to 90% occurring once. The receptor was isolated from an adult with diffuse large B cell lymphoma. The sample was tumor tissue. The J gene is TRBJ1-1, the V gene TRBV4-1; D is undetermined. CDR3 sequence: CASSQVGGMNTEAFF. The CDR3 DNA reads as TGCGCCAGCAGCCAAGTAGGAGGGATGAACACTGAAGCTTTCTTT.